This TCR beta chain was sequenced in a study of blood T cell repertoires in COVID-19. The CDR3 totals 14 residues. The ends lost 4 bases at V and 2 bases at J; junction bases unmatched: 4. The germline CDR1 and CDR2 sequences are LGHDT and YNNKEL (reference sequence). Repertoires were generated with immunoSEQ multiplex PCR, while TCRdb's copy carries only in-frame clones and drops some. The sample consists of over 150,000 clones, under 85% of them appearing once. The specimen sequenced was peripheral blood. The receptor was derived from a woman of 80 years or more with acute or convalescent COVID-19. This sequence joins TRBV3-1 (or the pseudogene TRBV3-2) and TRBJ1-2; 7 bases are shared with TRBD1. The CDR3: CASSPGQMNYGYTF. The CDR3 coding sequence is TGTGCCAGCAGCCCGGGACAGATGAACTATGGCTACACCTTC.